The rows below give T cell receptor beta chains drawn from one sample of a study of regulatory T cells in long-lasting Graves disease. TCRdb re-analysed the multiplex PCR reads in MiXCR, keeping a single row per CDR3 protein. Of 350,000 to 400,000 distinct CDR3 sequences listed, around 16% were seen once; the top ten hold 20% to 25%. The sample here was peripheral blood mononuclear cells (PBMCs), taken at new diagnosis, from a patient treated with antithyroid drugs. Receptors were obtained from a female donor with Graves disease. Each CDR3 is given with its conserved first and last residue. Size is omitted from some rows. Given values are once, few, many or a class for expanded clones.

J,V,size,CDR3
TRBJ2-3,TRBV24-1,NA,CATSGQGDTDTQYF
TRBJ2-2,TRBV2,few,CASSGPRSSTGELFF
TRBJ1-5,TRBV6-6,few,CASSYSPLARGQPQHF
TRBJ1-2,TRBV4-1,NA,CASKVQSAPNYGYTF
TRBJ2-7,TRBV12-3/TRBV12-4,many,CASSLSGIAYEQYF
TRBJ1-1,TRBV11-2,many,CASSLDTGRSTEAFF
TRBJ2-7,TRBV2,many,CASSALEPFNEQYF
TRBJ2-3,TRBV6-2/TRBV6-3,NA,CASSFGMEVLTDTQYF
TRBJ2-3,TRBV3-1,many,CASSRAGLADRGDTQYF
TRBJ2-5,TRBV7-3,NA,CASSLNPGNRIGFEETQYF
TRBJ1-3,TRBV18,NA,CASSTRGMSGNTIYF
TRBJ1-2,TRBV10-3,many,CAISESQDLWGYTF
TRBJ1-1,TRBV5-1,many,CASSLTGTVNTEAFF
TRBJ1-1,TRBV12-3/TRBV12-4,many,CASSSTGPHTEAFF
TRBJ1-2,TRBV4-2,NA,CASSQLIRQGTNYGYTF
TRBJ2-2,TRBV30,many,CAWSVGVGELFF
TRBJ1-2,TRBV10-3,many,CAITGGWTGVENGYTF
TRBJ2-7,TRBV3-2,few,CASSQDSRVTYEQYF
TRBJ2-5,TRBV20-1,many,CSARDGRGNQETQYF
TRBJ1-2,TRBV11-2,many,CASGSYRDKQTYGYTF
TRBJ2-1,TRBV24-1,NA,CATSDLGGHSYNEQFF
TRBJ2-1,TRBV11-1,many,CASSLRAGGPGYNEQFF
TRBJ1-3,TRBV7-2,many,CASSPSGNTIYF
TRBJ2-7,TRBV3-1,many,CASSQVGLAGHSYEQYF
TRBJ2-4,TRBV6-1,few,CATTKSRVDIQYF
TRBJ2-1,TRBV11-3,few,CASSLAILAGNEQFF
TRBJ2-3,TRBV20-1,NA,CSARDRGFADTQYF
TRBJ2-7,TRBV14,many,CASSQTGTGNYEQYF
TRBJ2-7,TRBV7-9,NA,CASSFTRPGTGNYEQYF
TRBJ1-2,TRBV12-3/TRBV12-4,many,CASRSRLTTNYGYTF
TRBJ2-1,TRBV27,few,CASSPRGGFGEQFF
TRBJ2-7,TRBV6-1,many,CASTRPGSFYEQYF
TRBJ2-3,TRBV7-3,NA,CASSLRSGGLTDTQYF
TRBJ2-5,TRBV4-3,many,CASSQGGGGLQETQYF
TRBJ2-7,TRBV11-2,NA,CASSLEWASGGYEQYF
TRBJ1-3,TRBV15,once,CATSRGLPTGNTIYF
TRBJ1-1,TRBV2,many,CASSEGGFGTEAFF
TRBJ1-4,TRBV19,NA,CASSIRRTVREKLFF
TRBJ2-1,TRBV12-3/TRBV12-4,NA,CASSPPGGGYEQFF
TRBJ1-3,TRBV7-2,many,CASSLDWVDTSGNTIYF
TRBJ1-2,TRBV19,many,CASSMGRTNYGYTF
TRBJ2-2,TRBV24-1,many,CATGGLAGANTGELFF
TRBJ1-5,TRBV4-1,many,CASSQDQAVNQPQHF
TRBJ2-7,TRBV10-1,many,CASSEDEGSGSSEQYF
TRBJ2-7,TRBV6-2/TRBV6-3,NA,CASSYSDFYEQYF